This TCR beta chain was sequenced for a study of T cell responses to AZD1222 COVID-19 vaccine. Study conclusions and caveats: The study identified only five to seven AZD1222 recipients as seropositive at baseline.

Produced via immunoSEQ multiplex PCR; TCRdb's table is partial and in-frame only. The profile shows roughly 180,000 clones, 80% to 95% of them singletons. Concerning this clone itself: Its antigen is unknown.

The CDR3 consists of 15 residues. CDR1 and CDR2 (germline): MNHEY, SVGAGI. Losses at the gene ends were 7 bases for V and 4 bases for J; bases not matched to a gene: 12. This receptor was identified in an adult who received the AZD1222 COVID-19 vaccine. The source material was peripheral blood, sampled 28 days after the second AZD1222 dose. The chain carries TRBV6-5 and TRBJ1-1, with TRBD1 matching over 7 bases. The CDR3 coding sequence is TGTGCCAGCACTCGCATCGAGGGGGCAATCACTGAAGCTTTCTTT. This translates into CASTRIEGAITEAFF.